The present TCR beta chain was sequenced within a study of cytomegalovirus exposure and HLA in healthy donors. Findings of the study overall: Later analysis showed TCR association rates varying by HLA locus, highest for DRB1 and lowest for HLA-C. HLA allele associations emerged for 15,000 to 20,000 TCR beta sequences in a later analysis, at 0.05 false discovery rate.

Comment on this clone: Antigen specificity is unknown.

V was clipped by 4 bases and J by 1 base; unmatched bases: 4. The length of the CDR3 is 15 residues. The germline V gene has CDR1 LGHNA and CDR2 YSLEER. The study ran its PCR with 60 Vbeta and 13 Jbeta primers. Method: immunoSEQ multiplex PCR; TCRdb's copy keeps in-frame clones and lacks some. The data show about 160,000 clones, approximately 81% seen once. Donors were ostensibly healthy at sampling, although undocumented immune exposures were probable. The receptor's source is a man aged 18 to 30 in good health and CMV-seropositive. The specimen was PBMCs. The J gene is TRBJ2-1, the V gene TRBV4-3, with 7 bases identical to TRBD2. The CDR3 DNA reads TGCGCCAGCAGCCGCGACGGGGGGTCCTACAATGAGCAGTTCTTC. Protein: CASSRDGGSYNEQFF.